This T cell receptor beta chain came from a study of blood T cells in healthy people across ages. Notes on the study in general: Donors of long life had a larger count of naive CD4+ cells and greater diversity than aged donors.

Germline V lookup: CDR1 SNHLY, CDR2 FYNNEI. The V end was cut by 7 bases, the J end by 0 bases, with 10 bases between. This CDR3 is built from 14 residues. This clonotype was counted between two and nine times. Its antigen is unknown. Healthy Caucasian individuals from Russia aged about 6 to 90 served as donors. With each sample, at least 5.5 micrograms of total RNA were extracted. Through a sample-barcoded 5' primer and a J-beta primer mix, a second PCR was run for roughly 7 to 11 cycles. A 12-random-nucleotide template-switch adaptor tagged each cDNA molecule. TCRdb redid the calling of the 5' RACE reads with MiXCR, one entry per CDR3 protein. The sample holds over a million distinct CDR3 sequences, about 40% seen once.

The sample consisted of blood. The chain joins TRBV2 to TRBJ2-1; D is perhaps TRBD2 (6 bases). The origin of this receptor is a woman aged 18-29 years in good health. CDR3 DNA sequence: TGTGCCAGCACCAAGGACTACTCCTACAATGAGCAGTTCTTC. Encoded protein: CASTKDYSYNEQFF.